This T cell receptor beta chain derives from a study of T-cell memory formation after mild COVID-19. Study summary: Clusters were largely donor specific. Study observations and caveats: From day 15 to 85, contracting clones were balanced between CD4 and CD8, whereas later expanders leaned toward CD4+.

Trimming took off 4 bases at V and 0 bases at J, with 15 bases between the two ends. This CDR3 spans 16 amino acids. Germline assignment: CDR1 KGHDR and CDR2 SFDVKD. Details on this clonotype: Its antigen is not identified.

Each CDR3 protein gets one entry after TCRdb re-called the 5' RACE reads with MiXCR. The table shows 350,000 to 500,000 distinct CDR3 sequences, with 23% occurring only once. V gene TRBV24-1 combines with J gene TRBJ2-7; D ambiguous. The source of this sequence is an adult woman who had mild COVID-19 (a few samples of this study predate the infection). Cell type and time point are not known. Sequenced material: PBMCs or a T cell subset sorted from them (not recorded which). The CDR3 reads CATSEGRLGSSYEQYF. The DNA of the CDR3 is TGTGCCACCAGTGAGGGCCGATTAGGTAGCTCCTACGAGCAGTACTTC.